A single sample gave rise to the 12 T cell receptor beta chains below, sequenced in a study of long-term antiretroviral therapy in people with HIV. With survey level as its setting, the immunoSEQ assay was v3.0. Sequencing was performed with immunoSEQ multiplex PCR; in TCRdb, only in-frame clones are kept and a portion is missing. The sample lists some 29,000 clones; about 97% were seen once. Here the sequenced sample was unsorted PBMCs, taken 7.6 years after starting antiretroviral therapy. Receptors originate from a man aged 30 to 39 with HIV.

The genes are TRBV2 and TRBJ2-1; 11 positions match TRBD2. CDR1 is SNHLY, CDR2 FYNNEI, per germline. The CDR3 contains 15 residues. The junction had 7 bases not matched to a gene; V was cut back by 3 bases and J by 9 bases. In nucleotides, the CDR3 is TGTGCCAGCAGTGAGGGACTAGCGGTTTGGAGTGAGCAGTTCTTC. It specifies CASSEGLAVWSEQFF.

The V call is TRBV12-5, the J call TRBJ2-1; 12 bases align to TRBD2. V lost 1 base, J lost 6 bases, and 7 bases stayed unmatched. Germline V gene sequence: CDR1 LGHNT, CDR2 FRNRAP. The CDR3 loop spans 17 amino acids. The CDR3 DNA reads TGTGCTAGTGGTTTGGCGCTGACTAGCGGGAGTAGCAATGAGCAGTTCTTC. Translated, it gives CASGLALTSGSSNEQFF. The variable domain in full, with the rest retrieved from reference TRBV12-5 and TRBJ2-1, is DARVTQTPRHKVTEMGQEVTMRCQPILGHNTVFWYRQTMMQGLELLAYFRNRAPLDDSGMPKDRFSAEMPDATLATLKIQPSEPRDSAVYFCASGLALTSGSSNEQFFGPGTRLTVL.

Only a few counts were recorded for this clone. The rearrangement uses TRBV4-3 and TRBJ1-2, with D perhaps TRBD1 (6 bases). This CDR3 is 15 amino acids long. Per germline, CDR1 LGHNA and CDR2 YSLEER. The V gene lost 4 bases and the J gene lost 4 bases, with 16 bases spanning the gap. This chain's CDR3 is CASSRGGAPGYGYTF. The DNA of the CDR3 is TGCGCCAGCAGCCGGGGGGGCGCCCCCGGCTATGGCTACACCTTC.

In this sample, this clone turned up once. The chain links TRBV13 to TRBJ1-4, with D perhaps TRBD1 (6 bases). The germline V gene has CDR1 PRHDT and CDR2 FYEKMQ (reference sequence). This CDR3 is built from 16 residues. V shed 6 bases and J shed 3 bases, with 17 bases lying between them. CDR3 amino acids: CASSRRGGRANEKLFF. The CDR3 coding sequence is TGTGCCAGCAGTCGTCGGGGGGGCAGAGCTAATGAAAAACTGTTTTTT.

The chain joins TRBV7-2 to TRBJ1-3, with 7 positions matching TRBD1. After removal of 5 bases from V and 4 bases from J, the junction contained 11 bases not matched to a gene. The CDR3 is 16 amino acids. CDR1 is SGHTA and CDR2 is FQGNSA in the germline V gene. The CDR3 DNA reads TGTGCCAGCAGCCCCGACAGGGCTCGAATGGGAAACACCATATATTTT. This sequence encodes CASSPDRARMGNTIYF.

The chain recombines TRBV13 with TRBJ1-1; D is unresolved. Per the germline V gene, CDR1 is PRHDT and CDR2 is FYEKMQ (reference sequence). The CDR3 totals 13 residues. V was pared by 0 bases and J by 6 bases, with 8 bases between. As DNA, the CDR3 is TGTGCCAGCAGCTTAGGTCTGCGACCTGAAGCTTTCTTT. This translates into CASSLGLRPEAFF.

The rearrangement uses TRBV4-3 and TRBJ2-1; TRBD1 might be the D (6 bases). The CDR3 extends over 13 amino acids. V was trimmed by 4 bases and J by 4 bases, leaving 8 bases between them. The germline CDR1 and CDR2 sequences are LGHNA and YSLEER. CDR3 bases: TGCGCCAGCAGCCCGGACAGATACAATGAGCAGTTCTTC. Protein: CASSPDRYNEQFF.

This clone was counted once. The CDR3 protein is CASSQANQPQHF. CDR3 in DNA: TGCGCCAGCAGCCAGGCGAATCAGCCCCAGCATTTT. The chain joins TRBV4-1 to TRBJ1-5; D remains unclear. CDR1 is MGHRA, CDR2 YSYEKL, per germline. This CDR3 contains 12 residues. Trimming cost V 3 bases and J 4 bases, with 4 bases left between them.

The V and J genes are TRBV6-5 and TRBJ1-4; 7 bases line up with TRBD1. The J segment lost 6 bases and the V segment lost 7 bases, leaving 11 bases of the junction unmatched. The germline CDR1 and CDR2 sequences are MNHEY and SVGAGI. CDR3 length equals 15 residues. The CDR3 spells CASKGSGGTDEKLFF. The CDR3 DNA follows: TGTGCCAGCAAGGGCAGCGGGGGGACAGATGAAAAACTGTTTTTT.

The sample holds a few counts of this clone. The chain recombines TRBV5-6 with TRBJ2-3; 8 bases line up with TRBD1. The CDR3 consists of 14 residues. V dropped 1 base and J dropped 2; count of bases not matched to a gene: 0. Germline CDR1 reads SGHDT; CDR2 reads YYEEEE. The CDR3 here is CASSLQGATDTQYF. The CDR3 coding sequence is TGTGCCAGCAGCTTGCAGGGGGCCACAGATACGCAGTATTTT. The full variable domain, its missing parts supplied by reference TRBV5-6 and TRBJ2-3, is DAGVTQSPTHLIKTRGQQVTLRCSPKSGHDTVSWYQQALGQGPQFIFQYYEEEERQRGNFPDRFSGHQFPNYSSELNVNALLLGDSALYLCASSLQGATDTQYFGPGTRLTVL.

The rearrangement links TRBV20-1 to TRBJ1-1; D ambiguous. V dropped 6 bases and J dropped 3 bases, with 5 bases sitting between them. The germline gives CDR1 DFQATT, CDR2 SNEGSKA (reference sequence). The CDR3 loop spans 10 amino acids. The DNA for the CDR3 is TGCAGTGCCGCGTACACTGAAGCTTTCTTT. Amino acid sequence: CSAAYTEAFF.

The chain combines TRBV29-1 with TRBJ2-5; 7 bases line up with TRBD2. V shed 2 bases and J 4 bases; nucleotides not matched to a gene: 7. The CDR3 runs 14 residues. CDR1 and CDR2 (germline): SQVTM, ANQGSEA. The CDR3 loop is CSVESTPGGETQYF. CDR3 DNA sequence: TGCAGCGTTGAAAGTACTCCGGGGGGAGAGACCCAGTACTTC.